This T cell receptor (beta chain) was retrieved from a study of blood T cell repertoires in COVID-19. Looked up from germline, CDR1 is SQVTM and CDR2 is ANQGSEA. This CDR3 is 13 amino acids long. The trim removed 6 bases at V and 5 bases at J, leaving 5 bases unmatched. As processed by the authors: Cell counts per sample came from amplifying reference gene primers. Some clones are missing from TCRdb's copy, which holds only in-frame ones; the method was immunoSEQ multiplex PCR. V and J calls plus clone size are reproduced from that table; the DNA served to infer D and trimming. The sample lists over 25,000 clones; more than 80% were seen once.

The sample comprised peripheral blood. J is TRBJ1-4 and V is TRBV29-1, with TRBD1 matching over 8 bases. This TCR derives from a man aged 55 to 70 with acute or convalescent COVID-19. The CDR3 here is CSVADRVNEKLFF. Written as DNA, the CDR3 is TGCAGCGTCGCGGACAGGGTGAATGAAAAACTGTTTTTT.